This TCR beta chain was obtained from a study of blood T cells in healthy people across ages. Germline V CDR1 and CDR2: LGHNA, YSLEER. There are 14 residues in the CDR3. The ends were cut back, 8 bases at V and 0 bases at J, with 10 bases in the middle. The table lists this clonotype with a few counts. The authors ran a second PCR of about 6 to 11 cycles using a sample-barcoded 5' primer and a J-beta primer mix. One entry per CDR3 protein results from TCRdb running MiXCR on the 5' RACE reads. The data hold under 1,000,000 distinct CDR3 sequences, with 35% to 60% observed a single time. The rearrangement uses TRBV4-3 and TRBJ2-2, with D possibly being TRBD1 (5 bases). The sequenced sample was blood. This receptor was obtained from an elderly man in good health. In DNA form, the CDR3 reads TGCGCCAGCCGGACACTTTCGAACACCGGGGAGCTGTTTTTT. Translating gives CASRTLSNTGELFF.